Presented here are 28 T cell receptor beta chains from one specimen sequenced in a study of T cell responses to AZD1222 COVID-19 vaccine. Generated by immunoSEQ multiplex PCR, the TCRdb table keeps only in-frame clones and is missing some. The table lists approximately 72,000 clones, roughly nine tenths of them singletons. Sequenced here: peripheral blood, sampled 28 days after the second AZD1222 dose. These TCRs come from an adult who received the AZD1222 COVID-19 vaccine.

The rearrangement links TRBV19 to TRBJ1-6; no definite D call. Germline loops: CDR1 LNHDA, CDR2 SQIVND (reference sequence). V was trimmed by 8 bases and J by 9 bases, leaving 17 bases between them. This CDR3 region has 14 residues. In DNA form, the CDR3 reads TGTGCCAGTGAACCGGGTCGAGAGGGTTCACCCCTCCACTTT. It yields the protein CASEPGREGSPLHF.

The V and J genes are TRBV4-2 and TRBJ2-7, with 7 bases aligning to TRBD1. CDR1 and CDR2 (germline): LGHNA, YNFKEQ. CDR3 length equals 15 residues. V shed 3 bases and J 2 bases; nucleotides not matched to a gene: 7. CDR3 DNA sequence: TGTGCCAGCAGCCAGAACAGGGGTGTCCCCTACGAGCAGTACTTC. As protein: CASSQNRGVPYEQYF.

The sample holds a few counts of this clone. Other DNA sequences from this sample encode an identical CDR3 as well. The CDR3 sequence is CASSPGSTEAFF. The CDR3 DNA reads as TGTGCCAGCTCACCAGGGTCCACTGAAGCTTTCTTT. The chain couples TRBV18 to TRBJ1-1; D is ambiguous. The CDR3 has 12 residues. The germline gives CDR1 KGHSH, CDR2 LQKENI. V was cut by 2 bases and J by 4 bases, with 5 bases left in between.

In its sample, this clone was seen once. The genes are TRBV3-1 (or the pseudogene TRBV3-2) and TRBJ2-1; the match to TRBD2 covers 8 bases. CDR1 and CDR2 (germline): LGHDT, YNNKEL (reference sequence). This CDR3 has 13 amino acids. CDR3 nucleotide sequence: TGTGCTTCAAGCGGGAGCTCCTACAATGAGCAGTTCTTC. Protein: CASSGSSYNEQFF.

The J gene is TRBJ2-5, the V gene TRBV12-3 or TRBV12-4; no clear D. Trimming cost V 2 bases and J 5 bases, with 6 bases left between them. The CDR3 is 12 residues long. CDR3 protein: CASSLPPETQYF. The CDR3 coding sequence is TGTGCCAGCAGTTTACCCCCCGAGACCCAGTACTTC.

The chain employs TRBV14 and TRBJ1-2, with D uncertain. Germline V gene data show CDR1 as SGHDN and CDR2 as FVKESK. The length of the CDR3 is 15 residues. With 4 bases removed from V and 6 bases from J, the gap between germline ends came to 18 bases. The CDR3 loop reads CASSPYGQRNDGYTF. The CDR3 DNA sequence: TGTGCCAGCAGCCCTTACGGGCAGCGGAATGATGGCTACACCTTC.

The V gene is TRBV6-4, the J gene TRBJ1-6, with 7 bases matching TRBD1. CDR1 is MRHNA and CDR2 is SNTAGT in the germline V gene. The V gene end was trimmed by 10 bases and the J gene end by 4 bases; junction bases not matched to a gene: 4. This CDR3 is 13 amino acids long. The CDR3 region has the DNA TGTGCCAACACGGACAGGTATAATTCACCCCTCCACTTT. The encoded protein is CANTDRYNSPLHF.

A few counts support this clone. The V call is TRBV19, the J call TRBJ1-4; TRBD1 might be the D (6 bases). CDR3 size: 14 residues. Germline assignment: CDR1 LNHDA and CDR2 SQIVND (reference sequence). Trimming pared 4 bases from V and 5 bases from J, leaving 11 bases between. The CDR3 DNA reads as TGTGCCAGTAGTAAACAGGGTGGAAATGAAAAACTGTTTTTT. This gives the protein CASSKQGGNEKLFF.

This rearrangement joins TRBV7-3 to TRBJ1-1, with 8 positions matching TRBD1. The CDR3 has 15 amino acids. The V gene's germline CDR1 is SGHTA and CDR2 FQGTGA. V was clipped by 1 base and J by 1 base; unmatched bases: 2. The CDR3 loop reads CASSLNGQGNTEAFF. The CDR3 nucleotides read TGTGCCAGCAGCTTAAACGGACAGGGGAACACTGAAGCTTTCTTT.

The chain uses TRBV27 and TRBJ2-2; TRBD1 matches 7 bases. The CDR3 consists of 16 residues. Trimming took 4 bases from V and 4 from J; bases not matched to a gene: 9. The germline V gene has CDR1 MNHEY and CDR2 SMNVEV (reference sequence). Here the CDR3 DNA reads TGTGCCAGCAGTTCACCCGGGACAGTGATCACCGGGGAGCTGTTTTTT. Translating gives CASSSPGTVITGELFF.

The chain uses TRBV19 and TRBJ1-3; D is perhaps TRBD1 (5 bases). The CDR3 length is 13 residues. Per the germline V gene, CDR1 is LNHDA and CDR2 is SQIVND (reference sequence). The V end lost 8 bases, the J end lost 8 bases, and 16 bases lay between the germline ends. CDR3 sequence (DNA): TGTGCCAGTCAAGTGGCGGGGCTTGACACCATATATTTT. This sequence encodes CASQVAGLDTIYF.

The chain joins TRBV19 to TRBJ1-4, with D possibly matching TRBD1 (6 bases). Per germline, CDR1 LNHDA and CDR2 SQIVND (reference sequence). This CDR3 is 15 amino acids long. Trimming shortened V by 5 bases and J by 4 bases, and 14 bases separated the two germline ends. The CDR3 coding sequence is TGTGCCAGTAGTCCCGGAAAGGGACATAATGAAAAACTGTTTTTT. Its translation is CASSPGKGHNEKLFF.

This sequence joins TRBV2 and TRBJ2-1; 10 bases align to TRBD2. The ends lost 7 bases at V and 8 bases at J; junction bases unmatched: 8. Germline V gene data show CDR1 as SNHLY and CDR2 as FYNNEI. The CDR3 runs 14 residues. The CDR3 loop reads CASNSLAGVDEQFF. The CDR3 nucleotides are TGTGCCAGCAATTCCCTAGCGGGAGTGGATGAGCAGTTCTTC.

The chain recombines TRBV14 with TRBJ2-5, with 8 bases fitting TRBD1. Germline V gene lookup returns CDR1 SGHDN and CDR2 FVKESK. The ends lost 3 bases at V and 3 bases at J; junction bases unmatched: 3. This CDR3 spans 14 amino acids. The CDR3 DNA is TGTGCCAGCAGCCAGGTACAGGGGGAAGAGACCCAGTACTTC. It is translated as CASSQVQGEETQYF. Drawing the rest from reference TRBV14 and TRBJ2-5, the complete variable domain is EAGVTQFPSHSVIEKGQTVTLRCDPISGHDNLYWYRRVMGKEIKFLLHFVKESKQDESGMPNNRFLAERTGGTYSTLKVQPAELEDSGVYFCASSQVQGEETQYFGPGTRLLVL.

This rearrangement joins TRBV5-1 to TRBJ1-2, with unresolved D. Trimming cost V 0 bases and J 8 bases, with 17 bases left between them. The CDR3 extends over 15 amino acids. CDR1 is SGHRS and CDR2 is YFSETQ in the germline V gene. The CDR3 here is CASSLGQVKDLGYTF. CDR3 nucleotide sequence: TGCGCCAGCAGCTTGGGGCAAGTGAAGGATTTGGGCTACACCTTC.

V gene TRBV5-1 combines with J gene TRBJ1-1, with D uncertain. Looked up from germline, CDR1 is SGHRS and CDR2 is YFSETQ. V was trimmed by 4 bases and J by 4 bases, leaving 11 bases between them. This CDR3 has 13 amino acids. The CDR3 sequence is CASSRYLGTEAFF. The CDR3 DNA reads as TGCGCCAGCAGCCGGTATTTGGGCACTGAAGCTTTCTTT.

The chain carries TRBV6-5 and TRBJ1-1, with a possible D match to TRBD1 (5 bases). The germline V and J ends were trimmed by 6 bases and 0 bases, with 11 bases remaining between them. Germline CDR1 MNHEY, CDR2 SVGAGI. The CDR3 is 14 amino acids. CDR3 DNA sequence: TGTGCCAGCAGCGCGACAGTTCTGAACACTGAAGCTTTCTTT. Translating gives CASSATVLNTEAFF.

The chain uses TRBV9 and TRBJ1-5; the D is unclear. V lost 0 bases and J 0 bases, leaving 7 bases between the germline ends. CDR1 is SGDLS and CDR2 is YYNGEE in the germline V gene. The CDR3 is 15 residues long. The CDR3 spells CASSVVDDSNQPQHF. In DNA, the CDR3 is TGTGCCAGCAGCGTAGTGGACGATAGCAATCAGCCCCAGCATTTT.

The rearrangement joins TRBV27 to TRBJ2-7; TRBD2 aligns across 10 bases. Trimming took 5 bases from V and 3 from J; bases not matched to a gene: 7. In germline, CDR1 is MNHEY, CDR2 SMNVEV (reference sequence). The CDR3 covers 15 residues. The DNA of the CDR3 is TGTGCCAGCAGTCGGCACGTAGCGGGAGGCTACGAGCAGTACTTC. It encodes CASSRHVAGGYEQYF.

This clone showed up just once. The rearrangement links TRBV30 to TRBJ1-6; D is undetermined. Deletions cut 1 base from V and 10 bases from J, with 14 bases between. CDR1 GTSNPN and CDR2 SVGIG come from the germline V gene (reference sequence). The CDR3 covers 14 residues. The CDR3 sequence is CAWSESGSESPLHF. The CDR3 nucleotides read TGTGCCTGGAGTGAGTCGGGGAGCGAGTCACCCCTCCACTTT.

This rearrangement joins TRBV3-1 (or the pseudogene TRBV3-2) to TRBJ2-7; tentative D call: TRBD2 (7 bases). The germline V and J ends were trimmed by 0 bases and 7 bases, with 16 bases remaining between them. The CDR3 has 15 residues. Germline V gene data show CDR1 as LGHDT and CDR2 as YNNKEL (reference sequence). CDR3 region: CASSQDMGGPGEQYF. The CDR3 DNA is TGTGCCAGCAGCCAAGATATGGGGGGGCCGGGTGAGCAGTACTTC.

This chain joins TRBV7-8 and TRBJ1-5, with D unclear. Germline V gene sequence: CDR1 SGHVS, CDR2 FQNEAQ. V was pared by 3 bases and J by 1 base, with 4 bases between. CDR3 size: 13 residues. Written as DNA, the CDR3 is TGTGCCAGCAGCTTCACGAGCAATCAGCCCCAGCATTTT. Residues: CASSFTSNQPQHF.

The J gene is TRBJ2-5, the V gene TRBV4-3; D not certain. The germline V gene has CDR1 LGHNA and CDR2 YSLEER. The CDR3 is 14 amino acids. V lost 0 bases, J lost 3 bases, and 8 bases lay in between. DNA for the CDR3: TGCGCCAGCAGCCAAGAGGCAAATAAAGAGACCCAGTACTTC. Its translation is CASSQEANKETQYF.

The genes are TRBV28 and TRBJ1-2; no firm D call. Per the germline V gene, CDR1 is MDHEN and CDR2 is SYDVKM. V was trimmed by 4 bases and J by 4 bases, leaving 13 bases between them. The CDR3 contains 14 residues. The CDR3, as DNA: TGTGCCAGCAGTTCTCCCGGCGTACCCTATGGCTACACCTTC. As protein: CASSSPGVPYGYTF.

This rearrangement joins TRBV18 to TRBJ1-6; D not certain. The CDR3 spans 14 residues. Germline V gene sequence: CDR1 KGHSH, CDR2 LQKENI. V was pared by 3 bases and J by 5 bases, with 8 bases between. The CDR3 is CASSPSGDNSPLHF. In DNA, the CDR3 is TGTGCCAGCTCACCTTCGGGTGATAATTCACCCCTCCACTTT.

This rearrangement joins TRBV5-6 to TRBJ2-5; D gene ambiguous. CDR3 size: 14 residues. Germline V gene data show CDR1 as SGHDT and CDR2 as YYEEEE. V lost 0 bases, J lost 2 bases, and 8 bases lay in between. CDR3 in amino acids: CASSLDGRQETQYF. CDR3 DNA: TGTGCCAGCAGCTTGGACGGGCGACAAGAGACCCAGTACTTC. The full variable domain, its missing parts supplied by reference TRBV5-6 and TRBJ2-5, is DAGVTQSPTHLIKTRGQQVTLRCSPKSGHDTVSWYQQALGQGPQFIFQYYEEEERQRGNFPDRFSGHQFPNYSSELNVNALLLGDSALYLCASSLDGRQETQYFGPGTRLLVL.

The chain combines TRBV14 with TRBJ2-2; 7 bases align to TRBD1. Germline V lookup: CDR1 SGHDN, CDR2 FVKESK. V lost 4 bases and J lost 1; bases outside the gene matches: 6. This CDR3 has 16 residues. The CDR3 region is CASSPRQGRNTGELFF. As DNA, the CDR3 is TGTGCCAGCAGCCCCCGACAGGGTAGGAACACCGGGGAGCTGTTTTTT.

CDR3 DNA sequence: TGCAGCGTTGGGACGTCAGGGTCCGGAGAGACCCAGTACTTC. It yields the protein CSVGTSGSGETQYF. This chain links TRBV29-1 with TRBJ2-5; maybe TRBD1 (5 bases). CDR1 is SQVTM, CDR2 ANQGSEA, per germline. The V gene lost 4 bases and the J gene lost 4 bases, with 16 bases spanning the gap. The CDR3 consists of 14 residues.